Listed below are T cell receptor beta chains from one sample, sequenced in a study of blood T cell repertoires in COVID-19. Sequencing was performed with immunoSEQ multiplex PCR; in TCRdb, only in-frame clones are kept and a portion is missing. The sample has around 400,000 clones, more than 70% seen once. The sequencing input was peripheral blood. The receptors come from a man aged 35 to 55 with acute or convalescent COVID-19. Each CDR3 is given with its conserved first and last residue. D genes are given only for firm matches. Size is stated for part of the rows, as once, few or many counts, or as a class when the clone is expanded.

>TRBV2|TRBJ2-3|NA|TRBD2
TGTGCCAGCAGTGATGAGCGGGGGGTGGCGGATACGCAGTATTTT
CASSDERGVADTQYF
>TRBV5-6|TRBJ1-1|NA|NA
TGTGCCAGCAGCTGGGGGACAATTCACACTGAAGCTTTCTTT
CASSWGTIHTEAFF
>TRBV3-1/TRBV3-2|TRBJ1-2|few|NA
TGTGCCAGCAGCCAAGGGCGGGGCTACACCTTC
CASSQGRGYTF
>TRBV30|TRBJ2-5|many|NA
TGTGCCTGGAGAGGGGGTAGCAGTGGGACCCAGTACTTC
CAWRGGSSGTQYF
>TRBV5-4|TRBJ2-3|NA|TRBD2
TGTGCCAGCAGCCCAGCGGGGGGAAACACAGATACGCAGTATTTT
CASSPAGGNTDTQYF
>TRBV5-4|TRBJ2-7|NA|NA
TGTGCCAGCAGCTTGGCTGGACAGTCCTACGAGCAGTACTTC
CASSLAGQSYEQYF
>TRBV9|TRBJ2-7|NA|NA
TGTGCCAGCAGCCCAGGCGCTTCCTACGAGCAGTACTTC
CASSPGASYEQYF
>TRBV29-1|TRBJ2-7|NA|TRBD2
TGCAGCATAGGACTAGCGGGAGCCCCCGAGCAGTACTTC
CSIGLAGAPEQYF
>TRBV19|TRBJ2-1|NA|NA
TGTGCCAGTAGTCTAGGGCAGAACAATGAGCAGTTCTTC
CASSLGQNNEQFF
>TRBV5-4|TRBJ2-5|NA|TRBD2
TGTGCCAGCAGCTTAGGGCGGTCCTCAACTAGCGGGACGGAGACCCAGTACTTC
CASSLGRSSTSGTETQYF
>TRBV19|TRBJ1-3|NA|NA
TGTGCCAGTAGTCAAACACACGGTCTAGCGGGAAACACCATATATTTT
CASSQTHGLAGNTIYF
>TRBV5-1|TRBJ2-7|NA|TRBD2
TGCGCCAGCAGCTTGGATGGGACTAGCGGATACTACGAGCAGTACTTC
CASSLDGTSGYYEQYF
>TRBV11-2|TRBJ1-2|NA|NA
TGTGCCAGCAGCCCCCCTAGTCTCCTGTGGGGCTACACCTTC
CASSPPSLLWGYTF
>TRBV19|TRBJ2-2|NA|TRBD2
TGTGCCAGTAGTAGAGTAGCGGGGGCGAACACCGGGGAGCTGTTTTTT
CASSRVAGANTGELFF
>TRBV7-2|TRBJ2-1|NA|NA
TGTGCCAGCAGCTTAGATCTAGGGGCCGTCAATGAGCAGTTCTTC
CASSLDLGAVNEQFF
>TRBV19|TRBJ1-4|NA|NA
TGTGCCAGTAGTATTGACAGTGCAACTAATGAAAAACTGTTTTTT
CASSIDSATNEKLFF
>TRBV19|TRBJ1-1|NA|NA
TGTGCCAGTAGTATAGGAGAGAACACTGAAGCTTTCTTT
CASSIGENTEAFF
>TRBV4-2|TRBJ2-7|NA|NA
TGTGCCAGCAGCCAAGATAGTCAGGGGTACGAGCAGTACTTC
CASSQDSQGYEQYF
>TRBV5-1|TRBJ2-7|NA|TRBD2
TGCGCCAGCAGCTTGGGTCCGGGACTAGCGGGAGTTTTAATGTGGGAGCAGTACTTC
CASSLGPGLAGVLMWEQYF
>TRBV24-1|TRBJ1-2|NA|NA
TGTGCCACCAGTGACCGATCAGGACGGGAGGTTGCGTTCGCCTTC
CATSDRSGREVAFAF
>TRBV5-6|TRBJ1-1|NA|TRBD1
TGTGCCAGCAGCTCTCCAGGGGGATTTACAACTGAAGCTTTCTTT
CASSSPGGFTTEAFF
>TRBV10-3|TRBJ2-1|NA|TRBD2
TGTGCCATCAGCAAGACTAGCGCCGATGGGAATGAGCAGTTCTTC
CAISKTSADGNEQFF
>TRBV27|TRBJ1-1|NA|TRBD1
TGTGCCTACCGAGGGTCCAAAAAGACTAGAAGGGGGCACACTGAAGCTTTCTTT
CAYRGSKKTRRGHTEAFF
>TRBV11-2|TRBJ1-1|NA|NA
TGTGCCAGCACCCTCGAGGGCACTGAAGCTTTCTTT
CASTLEGTEAFF
>TRBV5-4|TRBJ1-2|NA|TRBD1
TGTGCCAGCAGCCGACCCGGGACAGGCCTTTTAGGCTACACCTTC
CASSRPGTGLLGYTF
>TRBV4-1|TRBJ1-4|once|NA
TGCGCCAGCAGCCCAAGCCGGGGTCCAACTAATGAAAAACTGTTTTTT
CASSPSRGPTNEKLFF
>TRBV5-8|TRBJ2-7|NA|TRBD1
TGTGCCAGCAGCTTGGCCGGAGGGACAGGGTCAGGCTACGAGCAGTACTTC
CASSLAGGTGSGYEQYF
>TRBV12-3/TRBV12-4|TRBJ1-5|NA|NA
TGTGCCAGCAGTGCAGAAACCAATCAGCCCCAGCATTTT
CASSAETNQPQHF
>TRBV6-2/TRBV6-3|TRBJ2-2|NA|NA
TGTGCCAGCAGTTACTTACAGGGGGGGGGCGGGGAGCTGTTTTTT
CASSYLQGGGGELFF
>TRBV6-1|TRBJ2-3|NA|TRBD2
TGTGCCAGCAGTGAACGGGGGGGCTGGACAGATACGCAGTATTTT
CASSERGGWTDTQYF
>TRBV7-2|TRBJ1-2|NA|NA
TGTGCCAGCAGCTTAGTTGGACAGCACTATGGCTACACCTTC
CASSLVGQHYGYTF
>TRBV6-1|TRBJ1-5|NA|NA
TGTGCCAGCAGTGAATGGGGACTGGGAGGAAGCAATCAGCCCCAGCATTTT
CASSEWGLGGSNQPQHF
>TRBV5-6|TRBJ1-2|NA|NA
TGTGCCAGCAGCTTGGGGGAACCACGGCGGGGTGGCTACACCTTC
CASSLGEPRRGGYTF
>TRBV28|TRBJ2-1|once|TRBD1
TGTGCCAGCAGCCGGGACAGGGGACATGGCAATGAGCAGTTCTTC
CASSRDRGHGNEQFF
>TRBV7-2|TRBJ1-2|once|NA
TGTGCCAGCTTACCACCTATCCGGGAAGGTGGCTACACCTTC
CASLPPIREGGYTF
>TRBV19|TRBJ2-7|NA|NA
TGTGCCAGTAGTATAGAGGCGGGATACTATGAGCAGTACTTC
CASSIEAGYYEQYF
>TRBV7-3|TRBJ2-1|once|TRBD1
TGTGCCAGCAGCCCGGACAGGGGTTCCTACAATGAGCAGTTCTTC
CASSPDRGSYNEQFF
>TRBV9|TRBJ1-4|NA|NA
TGTGCCAGCAGCGTAGTTCAAGAGGGCGAAAAACTGTTTTTT
CASSVVQEGEKLFF
>TRBV6-4|TRBJ1-5|NA|NA
TGTGCCAGCAGTGACTCGTGGGGGGTGGGGAGCAATCAGCCCCAGCATTTT
CASSDSWGVGSNQPQHF
>TRBV7-2|TRBJ1-3|NA|NA
TGTGCCAGCAGCTTAGCCGGGGGTGTTACTGGAAACACCATATATTTT
CASSLAGGVTGNTIYF
>TRBV5-6|TRBJ2-1|NA|TRBD1
TGTGCCAGCAGCTCTCCGGGACAGGGCTACAATGAGCAGTTCTTC
CASSSPGQGYNEQFF
>TRBV4-1|TRBJ2-1|NA|NA
TGCGCCAGCAGCCAACCTGGGGGTGGCGGGGTCAATGAGCAGTTCTTC
CASSQPGGGGVNEQFF
>TRBV6-2/TRBV6-3|TRBJ2-5|NA|NA
TGTGCCAGCAGTTTCACAGGAAGGGAGACCCAGTACTTC
CASSFTGRETQYF
>TRBV19|TRBJ1-1|NA|NA
TGTGCCAGTAGTCCAGCGGTTAGGACAGCGAACACTGAAGCTTTCTTT
CASSPAVRTANTEAFF
>TRBV12-3/TRBV12-4|TRBJ2-3|NA|NA
TGTGCCAGCAGTTTATCCCTTGATACGCAGTATTTT
CASSLSLDTQYF
>TRBV6-5|TRBJ2-6|NA|NA
TGTGCCAGCAGTCTACAGGGTACTGGGGCCAACGTCCTGACTTTC
CASSLQGTGANVLTF
>TRBV6-5|TRBJ1-2|NA|TRBD1
TGTGCCAGCACGCGAACAGGGGTCAGCTACACCTTC
CASTRTGVSYTF